This T cell receptor (beta chain) is drawn from a study of blood T cell repertoires in COVID-19. Clones were read by immunoSEQ multiplex PCR, and TCRdb kept only the in-frame ones, dropping some. The data hold around 150,000 clones, with approximately 88% observed a single time. This CDR3 has 15 residues. Germline V CDR1 and CDR2: LNHDA, SQIVND (reference sequence). V lost 5 bases and J lost 6; bases outside the gene matches: 9. This chain joins TRBV19 and TRBJ2-1, with 8 bases lining up with TRBD1. The sequenced sample consisted of PBMCs or T cells enriched from blood (not recorded which). This clonotype originated in a man aged 65-85 years who had been exposed to COVID-19. Here the CDR3 DNA reads TGTGCCAGTAGTTCCTCAGGGGGCCGAAGCAATGAGCAGTTCTTC. Protein product: CASSSSGGRSNEQFF.